This T cell receptor (beta chain) is from a study of metastatic and nonmetastatic thyroid tumors. Study at large: A comparison of repertoires was made across blood and tumor or nodule tissue from malignant and benign thyroid patients. Study-level results: Within blood and tumor, benign nodules reportedly had significantly lower TCR beta diversity than malignant thyroid tumors did.

Original processing methods: The distant-metastasis classifier for papillary thyroid cancer was built from CDR3 differences across clinicopathological groups. Through MiXCR, TCRdb re-clonotyped the PCR reads. The authors' filters were not applied to this entry. This repertoire shows about 40,000 clones, about an eighth found once; its top ten account for less than 25%. The CDR3 has 18 residues. V was trimmed by 1 base and J by 0 bases, leaving 18 bases between them. CDR1 is KGHSH and CDR2 is LQKENI in the germline V gene. Before thyroid surgery, none of the patients had received any treatment. In the case of this clone: What it binds is not known.

The receptor was isolated from a female donor with papillary thyroid cancer or a benign thyroid nodule (not recorded which). Some clones in this sample may be carry-over from other donors' samples. The rearrangement joins TRBV18 to TRBJ2-5, with D perhaps TRBD2 (5 bases). The sequenced sample was blood. The CDR3 loop is CASSPLPPSGRDQETQYF. DNA of the CDR3: TGTGCCAGCTCACCACTCCCCCCGTCGGGAAGGGACCAAGAGACCCAGTACTTC.